A single sample gave rise to the 27 T cell receptor beta chains below, sequenced in a study of blood T cell repertoires in COVID-19. Sequencing used immunoSEQ multiplex PCR; TCRdb keeps in-frame clones, though not all of them. The sample shows 95,000 to 120,000 clones, roughly 80% of them seen only once. The sequenced sample consisted of peripheral blood. The receptors were sampled from a man aged 50 to 59 with acute or convalescent COVID-19.

This chain joins TRBV27 and TRBJ1-1; the D gene is possibly TRBD1 (5 bases). V lost 9 bases and J lost 3, with 17 bases in between. The CDR3 loop spans 14 amino acids. Germline V gives CDR1 MNHEY, CDR2 SMNVEV (reference sequence). The CDR3 spells CARLGPGGDTEAFF. In DNA form, the CDR3 reads TGTGCCAGACTGGGGCCTGGAGGGGACACTGAAGCTTTCTTT.

J is TRBJ1-2 and V is TRBV28; D is uncertain. The V gene's germline CDR1 is MDHEN and CDR2 SYDVKM. Trimming removed 6 bases at V and 0 bases at J, with 11 bases between. CDR3 length: 14 residues. The CDR3 DNA follows: TGTGCCAGCAGCAGGCACGGATCTAACTATGGCTACACCTTC. It specifies CASSRHGSNYGYTF.

This rearrangement joins TRBV10-2 to TRBJ1-2; D may be TRBD1 (5 bases). V lost 3 bases and J 0 bases, leaving 26 bases between the germline ends. The CDR3 totals 20 residues. Germline CDR1 and CDR2: WSHSY and SAAADI. The CDR3 loop reads CASSDARLDKGVGTNYGYTF. In DNA form, the CDR3 reads TGCGCCAGCAGTGATGCCAGACTGGACAAAGGGGTCGGTACTAACTATGGCTACACCTTC.

The V and J genes are TRBV15 and TRBJ1-3; no clear D. The length of the CDR3 is 15 residues. V dropped 0 bases and J dropped 2 bases, with 8 bases sitting between them. CDR1 is LNHNV and CDR2 is YYDKDF in the germline V gene (reference sequence). This CDR3 is CATSRDKRAGNTIYF. The DNA for the CDR3 is TGTGCCACCAGCAGAGATAAGAGGGCTGGAAACACCATATATTTT.

This chain uses TRBV5-6 with TRBJ1-2; no definite D call. Germline-derived CDR1 and CDR2 are SGHDT and YYEEEE. There are 14 residues in the CDR3. V was pared by 4 bases and J by 4 bases, with 14 bases between. The CDR3 DNA reads as TGTGCCAGCAGCCCCCCGCGGGGAACCTATGGCTACACCTTC. It codes for CASSPPRGTYGYTF.

The chain is built from TRBV6-5 and TRBJ2-5; D uncertain. V was pared by 8 bases and J by 6 bases, with 19 bases between. The CDR3 is made up of 14 amino acids. Per the germline V gene, CDR1 is MNHEY and CDR2 is SVGAGI. The chain's CDR3 is CASAARSPLQTQYF. Written as DNA, the CDR3 is TGTGCCAGCGCGGCGCGGTCTCCCCTACAGACCCAGTACTTC.

The chain carries TRBV3-1 (or the pseudogene TRBV3-2) and TRBJ2-7; D not resolved. V gave up 1 base and J gave up 5 bases, with 9 bases separating them. The CDR3 length is 13 residues. Germline CDR1 reads LGHDT; CDR2 reads YNNKEL (reference sequence). Here the CDR3 DNA reads TGTGCCAGCAGCCAAGGTAATATCGACGAGCAGTACGTC. This codes for CASSQGNIDEQYV.

This rearrangement joins TRBV19 to TRBJ2-5; D possibly corresponds to TRBD1 (6 bases). Germline assignment: CDR1 LNHDA and CDR2 SQIVND (reference sequence). V dropped 5 bases and J dropped 5 bases, with 15 bases sitting between them. This CDR3 is built from 14 residues. This CDR3 reads CASSPGQGFETQYF. The CDR3 DNA follows: TGTGCCAGTAGTCCAGGGCAGGGGTTTGAGACCCAGTACTTC.

The chain combines TRBV3-1 (or the pseudogene TRBV3-2) with TRBJ2-5; TRBD1 aligns across 7 bases. The CDR3 extends over 14 amino acids. Germline V gene lookup returns CDR1 LGHDT and CDR2 YNNKEL (reference sequence). Trimming cost V 4 bases and J 1 base; bases outside gene matches: 3. The CDR3 reads CASSRSGGQETQYF. The CDR3 DNA follows: TGTGCCAGCAGCCGGTCAGGGGGCCAAGAGACCCAGTACTTC.

A single count supports this clone. V is TRBV5-1 and J is TRBJ2-6; 7 bases align to TRBD1. Germline lookup yields CDR1 SGHRS and CDR2 YFSETQ. The CDR3 is 15 amino acids. V lost 4 bases, J lost 4 bases, and 5 bases stayed unmatched. Here the CDR3 DNA reads TGCGCCAGCAGCCCCACAGGGGCAGGGGCCAACGTCCTGACTTTC. Translating gives CASSPTGAGANVLTF.

V gene TRBV20-1 combines with J gene TRBJ1-1; D uncertain. Germline lookup yields CDR1 DFQATT and CDR2 SNEGSKA (reference sequence). CDR3 size: 11 residues. The V end was cut by 6 bases, the J end by 8 bases, with 13 bases between. The DNA of the CDR3 is TGCAGTGCCCCAAGCCTCGGGGAAGCTTTCTTT. Its protein is CSAPSLGEAFF.

The V call is TRBV11-2, the J call TRBJ2-1; 13 bases are a match to TRBD2. The CDR3 consists of 16 residues. V shed 3 bases and J 8 bases; nucleotides not matched to a gene: 7. Germline V gene lookup returns CDR1 SGHAT and CDR2 FQNNGV. The CDR3 sequence: CASSFTSGGAGDEQFF. Written as DNA, the CDR3 is TGTGCCAGCAGCTTTACTAGCGGGGGGGCGGGAGATGAGCAGTTCTTC.

This chain connects TRBV12-3 or TRBV12-4 to TRBJ1-2; no definite D call. Trimming left V 1 base short and J 6 bases short, with 9 bases between. The CDR3 sequence is 13 residues long. CDR3 bases: TGTGCCAGCAGTTTAGATTGGCGGGATGGCTACACCTTC. Its protein is CASSLDWRDGYTF.

This clone has just one count. The chain couples TRBV4-2 to TRBJ1-2; 8 positions match TRBD1. Germline loops: CDR1 LGHNA, CDR2 YNFKEQ. After removal of 4 bases from V and 4 bases from J, the junction contained 5 bases not matched to a gene. The CDR3 is made up of 14 amino acids. The chain's CDR3 is CASSLSGGIYGYTF. The CDR3 coding sequence is TGTGCCAGCAGCCTATCAGGGGGCATCTATGGCTACACCTTC.

The V gene is TRBV5-4, the J gene TRBJ1-2; 7 bases fit TRBD1. The CDR3 is 16 residues long. Germline V gives CDR1 SGHNT, CDR2 YYREEE (reference sequence). J was trimmed by 3 bases and V by 4 bases; bases with no gene match: 12. The CDR3 bases are TGTGCCAGCAGCGACAAATACAGGGGTTCCGACTATGGCTACACCTTC. The encoded protein is CASSDKYRGSDYGYTF.

This sequence joins TRBV27 and TRBJ1-1; D is uncertain. Trimming shortened V by 2 bases and J by 1 base, and 14 bases separated the two germline ends. The V gene's germline CDR1 is MNHEY and CDR2 SMNVEV (reference sequence). This CDR3 has 16 residues. The CDR3 DNA sequence: TGTGCCAGCAGTTTAGGTGTATCTGCGCGGAACACTGAAGCTTTCTTT. Encoded protein: CASSLGVSARNTEAFF.

This clone came up a few times. The chain joins TRBV7-3 to TRBJ1-1, with D perhaps TRBD1 (6 bases). Trimming removed 2 bases at V and 5 bases at J, with 9 bases between. The CDR3 has 13 residues. The germline gives CDR1 SGHTA, CDR2 FQGTGA. Here the CDR3 DNA reads TGTGCCAGCAGCTTATCCACAGGGACTGAAGCTTTCTTT. This codes for CASSLSTGTEAFF.

V gene TRBV4-1 combines with J gene TRBJ1-5; TRBD1 is a possible D gene (6 bases). The CDR3 length is 15 residues. The germline CDR1 and CDR2 sequences are MGHRA and YSYEKL. Trimming cost V 0 bases and J 7 bases, with 13 bases left between them. CDR3: CASSQDTGFGQPQHF. CDR3 bases: TGCGCCAGCAGCCAAGATACAGGGTTTGGACAGCCCCAGCATTTT.

For the CDR3, the DNA is TGTGCCAGCGGAACAGGGGGCACTGAAGCTTTCTTT. This translates into CASGTGGTEAFF. The rearrangement links TRBV27 to TRBJ1-1; 8 bases map to TRBD1. The CDR3 totals 12 residues. Germline V gene data show CDR1 as MNHEY and CDR2 as SMNVEV (reference sequence). V dropped 8 bases and J dropped 4; count of bases not matched to a gene: 3.

The chain employs TRBV11-2 and TRBJ1-2, with D hard to call. Per germline, CDR1 SGHAT and CDR2 FQNNGV. V shed 0 bases and J shed 2 bases, with 4 bases lying between them. This CDR3 has 13 residues. The CDR3 reads CASSLDRNYGYTF. The CDR3 nucleotides are TGTGCCAGCAGCTTAGACAGAAACTATGGCTACACCTTC. Full variable domain (missing parts from reference TRBV11-2 and TRBJ1-2): EAGVAQSPRYKIIEKRQSVAFWCNPISGHATLYWYQQILGQGPKLLIQFQNNGVVDDSQLPKDRFSAERLKGVDSTLKIQPAKLEDSAVYLCASSLDRNYGYTFGSGTRLTVV.

This sequence joins TRBV6-2 or TRBV6-3 and TRBJ2-7, with 8 bases matching TRBD1. CDR3 length: 14 residues. With V trimmed by 2 bases and J by 3 bases, 3 bases remained unmatched. Germline loops: CDR1 MNHEY, CDR2 SVGEGT. The CDR3 loop reads CASSYRGQDYEQYF. The DNA of the CDR3 is TGTGCCAGCAGTTACCGGGGACAGGACTACGAGCAGTACTTC.

The V and J genes are TRBV5-4 and TRBJ1-2; 9 bases map to TRBD1. The CDR3 consists of 14 residues. Losses at the gene ends were 4 bases for V and 6 bases for J; bases not matched to a gene: 7. Germline V gene sequence: CDR1 SGHNT, CDR2 YYREEE (reference sequence). CDR3 nucleotides: TGTGCCAGCAGCCCGGGACAGGGAAGGGATGGCTACACCTTC. It codes for CASSPGQGRDGYTF.

V usage is TRBV24-1 and J usage is TRBJ1-5; 11 bases match TRBD1. The CDR3 totals 16 residues. The V segment lost 3 bases and the J segment 6 bases; nucleotides outside the gene matches: 6. Germline V CDR1 and CDR2: KGHDR, SFDVKD. This CDR3 is CATSDPGQGAAQPQHF. Here the CDR3 DNA reads TGTGCCACCAGTGATCCCGGACAGGGGGCGGCTCAGCCCCAGCATTTT.

This chain joins TRBV24-1 and TRBJ1-5; a possible D gene is TRBD1 (5 bases). Germline V gene sequence: CDR1 KGHDR, CDR2 SFDVKD. This CDR3 spans 14 amino acids. V dropped 4 bases and J dropped 3 bases, with 9 bases sitting between them. The chain's CDR3 is CATSEPGPNQPQHF. The CDR3 DNA follows: TGTGCCACCAGTGAACCAGGGCCCAATCAGCCCCAGCATTTT.

This chain links TRBV28 with TRBJ1-5; TRBD1 aligns across 10 bases. The CDR3 covers 15 residues. Trimming removed 5 bases from V and 7 bases from J; junction bases left unmatched: 8. Germline assignment: CDR1 MDHEN and CDR2 SYDVKM. The CDR3 region has the DNA TGTGCCAGCAGTCGGGGACAGGGGCGAGGCCAGCCCCAGCATTTT. This translates into CASSRGQGRGQPQHF.

The chain carries TRBV28 and TRBJ1-5; D is unclear. Trimming left V 3 bases short and J 5 bases short, with 11 bases between. Germline V gene sequence: CDR1 MDHEN, CDR2 SYDVKM. This CDR3 has 14 residues. The CDR3 coding sequence is TGTGCCAGCAGTTTGATTACATCCGATCAGCCCCAGCATTTT. Protein: CASSLITSDQPQHF.

The rearrangement uses TRBV28 and TRBJ1-2, with 8 bases identical to TRBD1. This CDR3 spans 14 amino acids. Germline assignment: CDR1 MDHEN and CDR2 SYDVKM. Germline trimming cut 5 bases from V and 0 bases from J; bases unmatched to any gene: 2. DNA for the CDR3: TGTGCCAGCAGTCCACAGGGGGCTAACTATGGCTACACCTTC. Its translation is CASSPQGANYGYTF.